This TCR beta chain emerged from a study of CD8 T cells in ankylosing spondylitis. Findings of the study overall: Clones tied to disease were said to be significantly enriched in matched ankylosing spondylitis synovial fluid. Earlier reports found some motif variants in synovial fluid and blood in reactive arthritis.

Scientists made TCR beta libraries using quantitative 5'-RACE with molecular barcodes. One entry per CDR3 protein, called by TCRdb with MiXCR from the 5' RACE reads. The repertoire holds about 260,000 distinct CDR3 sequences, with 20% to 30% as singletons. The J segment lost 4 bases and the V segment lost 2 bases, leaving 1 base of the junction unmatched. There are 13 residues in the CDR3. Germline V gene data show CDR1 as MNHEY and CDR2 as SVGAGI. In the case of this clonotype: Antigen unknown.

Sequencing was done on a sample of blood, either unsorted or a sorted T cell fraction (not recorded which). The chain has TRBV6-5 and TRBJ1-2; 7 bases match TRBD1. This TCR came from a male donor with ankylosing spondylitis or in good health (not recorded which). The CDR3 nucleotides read TGTGCCAGCAGTTACGCAGGGGGCTATGGCTACACCTTC. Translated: CASSYAGGYGYTF.